This T cell receptor beta chain was obtained from a study of cytomegalovirus exposure and HLA in healthy donors. Researchers ran the PCR with 60 Vbeta and 13 Jbeta primers. Libraries were prepared by immunoSEQ multiplex PCR; TCRdb keeps only in-frame clonotypes and omits some of them. The sample's table shows roughly 80,000 clones. Regarding the study as a whole: Productive status was seen about 90% or about 30% of the time for most TCR beta V segments in an earlier analysis.

Concerning this clone: Antigen unknown.

The origin of this receptor is a girl aged 5 to 17 in good health and CMV-seropositive. The specimen was PBMCs.

CDR3 sequence reads: CASSLVGSSYEQYF. The DNA for the CDR3 is TGTGCCAGCAGCTTGGTTGGCAGCTCCTACGAGCAGTACTTC. The V call is TRBV5-6, the J call TRBJ2-7; no firm D call. Trimming took off 0 bases at V and 0 bases at J, with 7 bases between the two ends. Germline V lookup: CDR1 SGHDT, CDR2 YYEEEE. The CDR3 sequence is 14 residues long.